This entry lists 10 T cell receptor beta chains sequenced from one sample in a study of T cell repertoires in cytomegalovirus infection. What these receptors recognize is not known. TCRdb called the reads again in MiXCR, with one record for every CDR3 protein. The table records about 60,000 distinct CDR3 sequences, around a fifth of them present only once. This specimen was CD8+ T cells from cultured PBMCs, taken from culture after CMV antigen stimulation. The source of these receptors is a human donor in good health (CMV status not recorded). Some clones in this sample may be carry-over from other donors' samples.

This clonotype has more than one count but fewer than ten. The chain carries TRBV3-1 and TRBJ1-1; D is perhaps TRBD1 (6 bases). Germline values: CDR1 LGHDT, CDR2 YNNKEL (reference sequence). There are 16 residues in the CDR3. V shed 0 bases and J shed 1 base, with 12 bases lying between them. In nucleotides, the CDR3 is TGTGCCAGCAGCCAAGATAAGGGACATAGGAACACTGAAGCTTTCTTT. This encodes CASSQDKGHRNTEAFF.

V and J are TRBV18 and TRBJ1-1; no firm D call. Germline V gives CDR1 KGHSH, CDR2 LQKENI. Trimming pared 3 bases from V and 3 bases from J, leaving 11 bases between. The CDR3 is made up of 14 amino acids. Here the CDR3 DNA reads TGTGCCAGCTCACCCGACCTTCTGTACACTGAAGCTTTCTTT. Translated, it gives CASSPDLLYTEAFF.

The rearrangement links TRBV20-1 to TRBJ1-2; 9 bases are shared with TRBD1. CDR1 DFQATT and CDR2 SNEGSKA come from the germline V gene (reference sequence). Trimming cost V 6 bases and J 1 base; bases outside gene matches: 15. The CDR3 spans 17 residues. The CDR3 loop is CSANPGQGLPINYGYTF. DNA for the CDR3: TGCAGTGCCAACCCGGGACAGGGACTACCCATTAACTATGGCTACACCTTC.

The chain is built from TRBV12-3 or TRBV12-4 and TRBJ2-1; D unresolved. This CDR3 contains 14 residues. The germline V and J ends were trimmed by 2 bases and 8 bases, with 13 bases remaining between them. For the CDR3, the DNA is TGTGCCAGCAGTTTAACGGTATCCTTGGATGAGCAGTTCTTC. This sequence encodes CASSLTVSLDEQFF.

This clonotype was detected only a few times. This chain connects TRBV28 to TRBJ2-3, with TRBD1 identical over 10 bases. The CDR3 runs 18 residues. CDR1 is MDHEN and CDR2 is SYDVKM in the germline V gene. V lost 4 bases, J lost 3 bases, and 13 bases stayed unmatched. In DNA, the CDR3 is TGTGCCAGCAGTTCTCCGGGACAGGGGTTTTTGAGGACAGATACGCAGTATTTT. As protein: CASSSPGQGFLRTDTQYF. Drawing the rest from reference TRBV28 and TRBJ2-3, the complete variable domain is DVKVTQSSRYLVKRTGEKVFLECVQDMDHENMFWYRQDPGLGLRLIYFSYDVKMKEKGDIPEGYSVSREKKERFSLILESASTNQTSMYLCASSSPGQGFLRTDTQYFGPGTRLTVL.

In DNA form, the CDR3 reads TGTGCCAGCAGCTCCCGGGACACCTCCTACGAGCAGTACTTC. Amino acid sequence: CASSSRDTSYEQYF. The chain employs TRBV7-2 and TRBJ2-7; D may be TRBD1 (6 bases). CDR3 length equals 14 residues. Germline V gives CDR1 SGHTA, CDR2 FQGNSA. The V and J ends lost 4 bases and 0 bases respectively, with 10 bases between them.

The count of this clonotype is one. V gene TRBV12-5 combines with J gene TRBJ1-1; 11 nucleotides agree with TRBD1. The CDR3 spans 17 residues. V lost 0 bases and J lost 3; bases outside the gene matches: 6. CDR1 and CDR2 from the germline V gene are LGHNT and FRNRAP. The CDR3 region has the DNA TGTGCTAGTGGTTTGGTTCGGACAGGGGGCGACGACACTGAAGCTTTCTTT. Encoded protein: CASGLVRTGGDDTEAFF.

This clonotype has just a few counts. The J gene is TRBJ1-5, the V gene TRBV7-2, with 7 positions matching TRBD1. The CDR3 has 18 amino acids. Germline lookup yields CDR1 SGHTA and CDR2 FQGNSA. V trimming: 1 base; J trimming: 4 bases; junction bases outside the gene matches: 13. The CDR3 reads CASSLDPAGTVQNQPQHF. The CDR3 bases are TGTGCCAGCAGCTTAGACCCCGCCGGGACAGTACAAAATCAGCCCCAGCATTTT. The variable domain in full, completed from reference TRBV7-2 and TRBJ1-5, reads GAGVSQSPSNKVTEKGKDVELRCDPISGHTALYWYRQSLGQGLEFLIYFQGNSAPDKSGLPSDRFSAERTGGSVSTLTIQRTQQEDSAVYLCASSLDPAGTVQNQPQHFGDGTRLSIL.

This clonotype turned up a few times. This chain uses TRBV7-6 with TRBJ2-7; possibly TRBD1 or TRBD2 for D (5 bases each). The V end lost 7 bases, the J end lost 6 bases, and 10 bases lay between the germline ends. The CDR3 is 11 residues long. Germline values: CDR1 SGHVS, CDR2 FNYEAQ. The CDR3 region has the DNA TGTGCCAGCACCGCAGGGAGCGAGCAGTACTTC. This gives the protein CASTAGSEQYF.

The gene calls are TRBV27 and TRBJ1-1; no definite D call. The CDR3 is 10 amino acids. V lost 4 bases and J 6 bases, leaving 3 bases between the germline ends. Germline CDR1 and CDR2: MNHEY and SMNVEV (reference sequence). The CDR3, as DNA: TGTGCCAGCAGTTCCCCTGAAGCTTTCTTT. Translating it yields CASSSPEAFF.